The rows below give T cell receptor beta chains drawn from one sample of a study of post-analysis software for immune sequencing data. TCRdb reprocessed the PCR reads via MiXCR and lists one record per CDR3 protein. This table has roughly 600,000 distinct CDR3 sequences, roughly 46% appearing once. Sequenced: blood. The receptor source for this set is a girl aged 10-17 years with multiple sclerosis. Each CDR3 is given with its conserved first and last residue. The D gene is left open where the match is weak. Expanded clones get a size class; other rows say once, few or many, or leave the size out.

cdr3_aa	cdr3_nt	j_call	v_call	d_call	clone_size
CASSQGTSGPTEQYF	TGCGCCAGCAGCCAAGGAACTAGCGGTCCTACGGAGCAGTACTTC	TRBJ2-7	TRBV4-1	TRBD2	few
CASSLEVIRNNEQFF	TGTGCCAGCAGCTTGGAGGTCATAAGGAACAATGAGCAGTTCTTC	TRBJ2-1	TRBV5-6	-	-
CASSGTSGGQETQYF	TGTGCCAGCAGTGGCACTAGCGGGGGGCAAGAGACCCAGTACTTC	TRBJ2-5	TRBV27	TRBD2	few
CAIRAVETYEQYF	TGTGCCATCAGGGCCGTGGAAACCTACGAGCAGTACTTC	TRBJ2-7	TRBV10-3	-	few
CASSPARSSGREETQYF	TGTGCCAGCAGTCCCGCTAGGTCTAGCGGGAGAGAAGAGACCCAGTACTTC	TRBJ2-5	TRBV12-3/TRBV12-4	TRBD2	few
CASSVGPGGAKNIQYF	TGTGCCAGCAGCGTAGGCCCAGGGGGTGCCAAAAACATTCAGTACTTC	TRBJ2-4	TRBV9	TRBD1	-
CASSEEGETQYF	TGTGCCAGCAGCGAAGAAGGAGAGACCCAGTACTTC	TRBJ2-5	TRBV12-3/TRBV12-4	-	few
CASSLDGRWGNEQFF	TGTGCCAGCAGTTTAGACGGGAGGTGGGGCAATGAGCAGTTCTTC	TRBJ2-1	TRBV12-3/TRBV12-4	TRBD2	few
CASSLVRGETQYF	TGTGCCAGCAGTTTAGTTAGGGGGGAGACCCAGTACTTC	TRBJ2-5	TRBV12-3/TRBV12-4	-	few
CASSEQSGAGLAALAETQYF	TGTGCTAGCAGCGAACAATCAGGAGCGGGACTAGCGGCCCTCGCCGAGACCCAGTACTTC	TRBJ2-5	TRBV7-7	TRBD2	-
CASSLPLGTDGANVLTF	TGTGCCAGCAGTCTCCCTTTGGGTACGGATGGGGCCAACGTCCTGACTTTC	TRBJ2-6	TRBV12-3/TRBV12-4	-	few
CASTISRVGEQYF	TGTGCCAGCACCATATCCAGGGTCGGCGAGCAGTACTTC	TRBJ2-7	TRBV12-3/TRBV12-4	-	few
CASGPRSSSTDTEYF	TGTGCCAGCGGTCCAAGGTCCTCTAGCACAGATACGGAGTATTTT	TRBJ2-3	TRBV12-3/TRBV12-4	-	-
CASSLGQGFYGYTF	TGTGCCAGCAGCTTAGGTCAGGGGTTCTATGGCTACACCTTC	TRBJ1-2	TRBV7-2	-	-
CAISRRENTGELFF	TGTGCCATCTCACGACGGGAAAACACCGGGGAGCTGTTTTTT	TRBJ2-2	TRBV10-3	-	-
CASSLIINGGRNTEAFF	TGTGCCAGCAGCTTAATTATAAATGGGGGGAGGAACACTGAAGCTTTCTTT	TRBJ1-1	TRBV7-8	-	-
CAITGTSGANVLTF	TGTGCCATCACCGGGACTTCTGGGGCCAACGTCCTGACTTTC	TRBJ2-6	TRBV10-3	-	-
CASSGDRGPKTQYF	TGTGCCAGCAGTGGAGACAGGGGGCCGAAGACCCAGTACTTC	TRBJ2-5	TRBV25-1	TRBD1	-
CASSLGSPGTQYF	TGTGCCAGCAGTTTGGGGTCCCCCGGGACCCAGTACTTC	TRBJ2-5	TRBV12-3/TRBV12-4	-	once
CASSQPGLAGGGYSTDTQYF	TGCGCCAGCAGCCAGCCGGGACTAGCGGGAGGGGGCTATAGCACAGATACGCAGTATTTT	TRBJ2-3	TRBV4-1	TRBD2	-
CATSRGGTTDNEQFF	TGTGCCACCAGCAGAGGAGGGACAACCGACAATGAGCAGTTCTTC	TRBJ2-1	TRBV15	-	-
CASSSRVKGARNEQFF	TGTGCCAGCAGTTCGAGGGTCAAGGGGGCTAGGAATGAGCAGTTCTTC	TRBJ2-1	TRBV12-3/TRBV12-4	TRBD1	-
CASSLNAPEAFF	TGTGCCAGCAGCTTAAACGCTCCTGAAGCTTTCTTT	TRBJ1-1	TRBV7-9	-	many
CASGGTAGANVLTF	TGCGCCAGCGGCGGGACAGCTGGGGCCAACGTCCTGACTTTC	TRBJ2-6	TRBV5-1	-	-
CSAREGGGGTDTQYF	TGCAGTGCTAGAGAAGGCGGGGGGGGCACAGATACGCAGTATTTT	TRBJ2-3	TRBV20-1	TRBD2	few
CASSSNGGQVETQYF	TGTGCCAGCAGCTCAAACGGGGGGCAGGTAGAGACCCAGTACTTC	TRBJ2-5	TRBV7-2	-	-